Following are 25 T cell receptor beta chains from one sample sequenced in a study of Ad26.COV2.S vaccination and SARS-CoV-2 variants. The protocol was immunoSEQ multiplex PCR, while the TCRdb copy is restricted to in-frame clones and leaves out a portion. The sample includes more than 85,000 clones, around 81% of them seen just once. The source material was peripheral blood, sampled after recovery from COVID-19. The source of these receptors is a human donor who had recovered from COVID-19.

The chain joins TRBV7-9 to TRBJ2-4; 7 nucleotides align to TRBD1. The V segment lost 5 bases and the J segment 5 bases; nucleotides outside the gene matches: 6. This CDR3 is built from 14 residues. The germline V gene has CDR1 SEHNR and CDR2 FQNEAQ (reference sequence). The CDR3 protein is CASSRTQGENIQYF. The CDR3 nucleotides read TGTGCCAGCAGCCGTACGCAGGGGGAAAACATTCAGTACTTC. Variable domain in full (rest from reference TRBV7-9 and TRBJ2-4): DTGVSQNPRHKITKRGQNVTFRCDPISEHNRLYWYRQTLGQGPEFLTYFQNEAQLEKSRLLSDRFSAERPKGSFSTLEIQRTEQGDSAMYLCASSRTQGENIQYFGAGTRLSVL.

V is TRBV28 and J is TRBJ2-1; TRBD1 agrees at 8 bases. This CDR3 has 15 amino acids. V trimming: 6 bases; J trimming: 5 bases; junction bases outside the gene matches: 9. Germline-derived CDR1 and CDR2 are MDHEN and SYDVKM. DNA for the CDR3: TGTGCCAGCAGCCCCAGGGGACAGGTGAACAATGAGCAGTTCTTC. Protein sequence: CASSPRGQVNNEQFF.

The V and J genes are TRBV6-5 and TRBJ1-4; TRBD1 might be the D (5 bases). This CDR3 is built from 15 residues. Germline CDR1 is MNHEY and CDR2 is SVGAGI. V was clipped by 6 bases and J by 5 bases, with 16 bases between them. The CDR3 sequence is CASSGTGLPNEKLFF. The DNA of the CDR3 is TGTGCCAGCAGCGGAACAGGCCTCCCGAATGAAAAACTGTTTTTT.

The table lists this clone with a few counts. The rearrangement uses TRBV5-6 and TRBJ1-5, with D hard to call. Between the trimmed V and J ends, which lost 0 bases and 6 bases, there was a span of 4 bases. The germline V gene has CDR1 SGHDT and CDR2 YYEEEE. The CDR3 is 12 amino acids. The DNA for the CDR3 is TGTGCCAGCAGCTTGGGGACTCAGCCCCAGCATTTT. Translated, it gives CASSLGTQPQHF.

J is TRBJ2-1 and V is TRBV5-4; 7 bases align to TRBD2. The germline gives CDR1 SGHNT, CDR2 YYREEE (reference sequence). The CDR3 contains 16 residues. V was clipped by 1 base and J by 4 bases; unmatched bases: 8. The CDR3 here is CASSLNSGGNYNEQFF. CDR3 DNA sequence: TGTGCCAGCAGCTTGAATTCGGGGGGAAATTACAATGAGCAGTTCTTC.

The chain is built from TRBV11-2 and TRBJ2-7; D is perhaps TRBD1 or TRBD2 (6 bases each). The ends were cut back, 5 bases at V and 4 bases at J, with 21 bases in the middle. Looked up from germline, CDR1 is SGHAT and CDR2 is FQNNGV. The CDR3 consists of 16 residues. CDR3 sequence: CASSKLEDWGAYEQYF. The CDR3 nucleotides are TGTGCCAGCAGCAAACTTGAGGACTGGGGGGCTTACGAGCAGTACTTC.

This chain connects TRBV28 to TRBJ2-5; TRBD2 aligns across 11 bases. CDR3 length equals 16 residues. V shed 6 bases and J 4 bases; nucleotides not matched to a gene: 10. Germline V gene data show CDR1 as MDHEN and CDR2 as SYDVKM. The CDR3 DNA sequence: TGTGCCAGCAGCTACATTAGCGGGGGGGCGGCAGAGACCCAGTACTTC. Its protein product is CASSYISGGAAETQYF.

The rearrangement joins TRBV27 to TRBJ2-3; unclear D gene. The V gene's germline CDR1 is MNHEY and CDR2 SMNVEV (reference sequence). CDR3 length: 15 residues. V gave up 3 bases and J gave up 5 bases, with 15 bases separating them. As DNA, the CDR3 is TGTGCCAGCAGTTTTCGTCTGGGCAGCCTAGATACGCAGTATTTT. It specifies CASSFRLGSLDTQYF.

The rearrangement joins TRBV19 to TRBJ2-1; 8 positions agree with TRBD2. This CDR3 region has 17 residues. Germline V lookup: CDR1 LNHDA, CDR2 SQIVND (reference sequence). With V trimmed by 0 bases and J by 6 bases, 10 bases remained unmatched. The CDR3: CASSIDLWGTRSNEQFF. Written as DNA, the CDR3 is TGTGCCAGTAGTATAGATCTCTGGGGGACTAGAAGCAATGAGCAGTTCTTC.

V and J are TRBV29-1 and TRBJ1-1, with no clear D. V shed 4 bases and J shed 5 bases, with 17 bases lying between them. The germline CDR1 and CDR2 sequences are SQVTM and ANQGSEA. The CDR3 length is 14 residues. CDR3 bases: TGCAGCGTTGCATTGAGTCCAGGCAGGACTGAAGCTTTCTTT. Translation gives CSVALSPGRTEAFF.

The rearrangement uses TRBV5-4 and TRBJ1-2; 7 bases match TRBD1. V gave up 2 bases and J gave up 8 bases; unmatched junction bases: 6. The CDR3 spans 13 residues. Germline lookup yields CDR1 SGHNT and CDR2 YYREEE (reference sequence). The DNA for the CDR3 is TGTGCCAGCAGCTTAACGACAGGGTTAGGCTACACCTTC. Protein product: CASSLTTGLGYTF.

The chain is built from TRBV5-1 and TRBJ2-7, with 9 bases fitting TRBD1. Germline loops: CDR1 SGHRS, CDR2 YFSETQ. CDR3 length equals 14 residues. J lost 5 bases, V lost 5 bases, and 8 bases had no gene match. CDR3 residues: CASRPQGAVDEQYF. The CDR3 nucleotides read TGCGCCAGCAGACCACAGGGGGCGGTGGACGAGCAGTACTTC.

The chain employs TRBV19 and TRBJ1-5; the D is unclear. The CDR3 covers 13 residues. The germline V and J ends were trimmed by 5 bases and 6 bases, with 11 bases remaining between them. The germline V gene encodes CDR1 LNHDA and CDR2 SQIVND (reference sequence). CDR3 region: CASSYDGRQPQHF. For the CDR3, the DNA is TGTGCCAGTAGTTATGACGGGCGTCAGCCCCAGCATTTT. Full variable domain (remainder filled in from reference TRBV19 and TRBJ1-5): DGGITQSPKYLFRKEGQNVTLSCEQNLNHDAMYWYRQDPGQGLRLIYYSQIVNDFQKGDIAEGYSVSREKKESFPLTVTSAQKNPTAFYLCASSYDGRQPQHFGDGTRLSIL.

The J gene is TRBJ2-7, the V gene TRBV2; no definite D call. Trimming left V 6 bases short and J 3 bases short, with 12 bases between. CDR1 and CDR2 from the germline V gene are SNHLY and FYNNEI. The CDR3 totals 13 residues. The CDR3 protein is CASRLRSGYEQYF. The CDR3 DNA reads TGTGCCAGCAGACTCCGCTCTGGCTACGAGCAGTACTTC.

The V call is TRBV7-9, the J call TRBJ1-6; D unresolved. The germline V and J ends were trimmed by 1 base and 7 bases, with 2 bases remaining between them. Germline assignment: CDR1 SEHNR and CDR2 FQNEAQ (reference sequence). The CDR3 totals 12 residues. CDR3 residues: CASSLENSPLHF. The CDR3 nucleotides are TGTGCCAGCAGCTTAGAAAATTCACCCCTCCACTTT.

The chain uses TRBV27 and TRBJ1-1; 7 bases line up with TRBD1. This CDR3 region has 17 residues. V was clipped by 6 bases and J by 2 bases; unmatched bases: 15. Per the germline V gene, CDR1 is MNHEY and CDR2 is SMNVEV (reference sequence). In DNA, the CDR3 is TGTGCCAGCAGATTCACAGGGGCTTTACAGAAAAACACTGAAGCTTTCTTT. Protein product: CASRFTGALQKNTEAFF.

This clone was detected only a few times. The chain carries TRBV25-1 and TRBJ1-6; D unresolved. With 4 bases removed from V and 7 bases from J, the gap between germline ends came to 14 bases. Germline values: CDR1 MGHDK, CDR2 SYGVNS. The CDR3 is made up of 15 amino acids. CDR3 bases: TGTGCCAGCAGTGGAATGACACCTGGGAATTCACCCCTCCACTTT. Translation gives CASSGMTPGNSPLHF.

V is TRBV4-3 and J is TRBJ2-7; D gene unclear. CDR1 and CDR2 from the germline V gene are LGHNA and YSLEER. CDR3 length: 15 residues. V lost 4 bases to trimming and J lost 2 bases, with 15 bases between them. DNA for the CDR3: TGCGCCAGCAGCCGACAATCCGTGGGTCCCTACGAGCAGTACTTC. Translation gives CASSRQSVGPYEQYF.

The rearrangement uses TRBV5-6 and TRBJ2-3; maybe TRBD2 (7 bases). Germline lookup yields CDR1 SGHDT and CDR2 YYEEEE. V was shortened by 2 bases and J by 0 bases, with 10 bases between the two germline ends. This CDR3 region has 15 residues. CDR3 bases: TGTGCCAGCAGCTTACCGGGGGGCAGCACAGATACGCAGTATTTT. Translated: CASSLPGGSTDTQYF.

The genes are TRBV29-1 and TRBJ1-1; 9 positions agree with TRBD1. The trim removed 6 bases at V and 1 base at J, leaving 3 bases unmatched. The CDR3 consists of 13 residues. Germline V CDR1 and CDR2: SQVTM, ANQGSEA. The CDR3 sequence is CSVTGQGNTEAFF. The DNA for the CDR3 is TGCAGCGTCACGGGACAGGGGAACACTGAAGCTTTCTTT.

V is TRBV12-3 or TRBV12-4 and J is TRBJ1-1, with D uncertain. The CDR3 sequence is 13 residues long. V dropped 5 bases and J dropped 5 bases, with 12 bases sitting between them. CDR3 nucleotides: TGTGCCAGCAGTCTCGGGTCTCAAACTGAAGCTTTCTTT. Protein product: CASSLGSQTEAFF.

CDR3 nucleotides: TGTGCCAGCAGCGACACAGGGTTCTTCTCTGGGGCCAACGTCCTGACTTTC. Translating it yields CASSDTGFFSGANVLTF. This chain joins TRBV2 and TRBJ2-6, with D possibly matching TRBD1 (6 bases). Germline lookup yields CDR1 SNHLY and CDR2 FYNNEI. CDR3 length: 17 amino acids. Trimming shortened V by 6 bases and J by 0 bases, and 15 bases separated the two germline ends.

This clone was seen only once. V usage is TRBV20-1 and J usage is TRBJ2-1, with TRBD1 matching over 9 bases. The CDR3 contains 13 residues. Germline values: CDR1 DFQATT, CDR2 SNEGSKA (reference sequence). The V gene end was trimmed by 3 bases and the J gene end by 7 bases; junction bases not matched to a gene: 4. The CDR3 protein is CSASDRGLNEQFF. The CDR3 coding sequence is TGCAGTGCTAGTGACAGGGGGTTGAATGAGCAGTTCTTC.

Written as DNA, the CDR3 is TGTGCCAGCAGCTTCAGTCGGGGGGGATACAATGAGCAGTTCTTC. Translated, it gives CASSFSRGGYNEQFF. V is TRBV5-6 and J is TRBJ2-1; 8 nucleotides match TRBD2. The CDR3 loop spans 15 amino acids. Unmatched junction bases numbered 5, after V lost 2 bases and J lost 4 bases. Germline V lookup: CDR1 SGHDT, CDR2 YYEEEE. Together with reference TRBV5-6 and TRBJ2-1, the CDR3 gives the full variable domain: DAGVTQSPTHLIKTRGQQVTLRCSPKSGHDTVSWYQQALGQGPQFIFQYYEEEERQRGNFPDRFSGHQFPNYSSELNVNALLLGDSALYLCASSFSRGGYNEQFFGPGTRLTVL.

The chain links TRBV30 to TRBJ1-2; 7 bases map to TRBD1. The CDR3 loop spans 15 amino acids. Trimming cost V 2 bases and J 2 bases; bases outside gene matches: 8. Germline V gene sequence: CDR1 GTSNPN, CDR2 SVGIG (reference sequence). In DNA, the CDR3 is TGTGCCTGGAGTAAAGGGGGCGCATCCAACTATGGCTACACCTTC. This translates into CAWSKGGASNYGYTF. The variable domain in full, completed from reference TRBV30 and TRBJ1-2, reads SQTIHQWPATLVQPVGSPLSLECTVEGTSNPNLYWYRQAAGRGLQLLFYSVGIGQISSEVPQNLSASRPQDRQFILSSKKLLLSDSGFYLCAWSKGGASNYGYTFGSGTRLTVV.